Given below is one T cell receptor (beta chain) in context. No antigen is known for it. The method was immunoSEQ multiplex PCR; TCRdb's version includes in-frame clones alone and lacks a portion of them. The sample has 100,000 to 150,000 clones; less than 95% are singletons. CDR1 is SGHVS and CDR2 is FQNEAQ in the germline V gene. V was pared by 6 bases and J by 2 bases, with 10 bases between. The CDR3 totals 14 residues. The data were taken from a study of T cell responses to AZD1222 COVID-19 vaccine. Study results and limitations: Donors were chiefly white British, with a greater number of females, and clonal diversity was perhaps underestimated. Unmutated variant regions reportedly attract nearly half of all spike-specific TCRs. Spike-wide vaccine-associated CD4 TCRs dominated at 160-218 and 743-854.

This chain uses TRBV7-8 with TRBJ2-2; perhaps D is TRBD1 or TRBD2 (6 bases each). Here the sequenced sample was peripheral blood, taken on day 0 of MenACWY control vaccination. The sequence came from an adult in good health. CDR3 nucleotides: TGTGCCAGCAGAGGGGGACTTAACACCGGGGAGCTGTTTTTT. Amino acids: CASRGGLNTGELFF.